This T cell receptor beta chain was observed in a study of T cells in Graves' hyperthyroidism and ophthalmopathy. The CDR3 runs 17 residues. CDR1 is SGHRS, CDR2 YFSETQ, per germline. J lost 4 bases, V lost 1 base, and 8 bases had no gene match. In this sample, this clonotype turned up a few times. Orbital computed tomography and thyroid ultrasound, together with serum TRAb and thyroxine and clinical symptoms, were used for diagnoses. Researchers amplified the TCR beta CDR3 regions from RNA transcripts. With the HTBI primer set, the TCR CDR3 went through a first round of RT-PCR. TCRdb reprocessed the multiplex PCR reads via MiXCR and lists one record per CDR3 protein. Of 300,000 to 450,000 distinct CDR3 sequences in the sample, over 10% were seen once.

The specimen was blood. This TCR derives from a woman aged 18-35 years with Graves' hyperthyroidism. V gene TRBV5-1 combines with J gene TRBJ2-1, with TRBD2 identical over 10 bases. CDR3 sequence: CASSLPEGLASYNEQFF. The CDR3 DNA reads TGCGCCAGCAGCTTGCCAGAGGGACTAGCGAGTTACAATGAGCAGTTCTTC.